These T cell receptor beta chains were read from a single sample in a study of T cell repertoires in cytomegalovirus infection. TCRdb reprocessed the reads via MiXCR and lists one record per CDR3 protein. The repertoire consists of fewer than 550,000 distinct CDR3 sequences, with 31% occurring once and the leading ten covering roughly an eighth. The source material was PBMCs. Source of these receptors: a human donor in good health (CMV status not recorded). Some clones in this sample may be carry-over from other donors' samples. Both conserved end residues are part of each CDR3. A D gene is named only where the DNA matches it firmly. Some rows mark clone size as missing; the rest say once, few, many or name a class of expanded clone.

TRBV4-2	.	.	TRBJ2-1	CASSQDPGTNNEQFF	TGTGCCAGCAGCCAAGATCCAGGGACAAACAATGAGCAGTTCTTC
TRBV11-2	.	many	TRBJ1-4	CASSLAGSYDEKLFF	TGTGCCAGCAGCTTAGCTGGGTCATACGATGAAAAACTGTTTTTT
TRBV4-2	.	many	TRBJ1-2	CASSQDKVGSGGYTF	TGTGCCAGCAGCCAAGATAAAGTAGGGTCGGGCGGCTACACCTTC
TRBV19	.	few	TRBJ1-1	CASTPPLDSPKTFF	TGTGCCAGTACCCCCCCGTTGGACTCCCCGAAAACTTTCTTT
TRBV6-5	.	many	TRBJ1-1	CASIKSGWDTEAFF	TGTGCCAGCATCAAATCAGGGTGGGACACTGAAGCTTTCTTT
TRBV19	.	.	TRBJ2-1	CASNPGLSYNEQFF	TGTGCCAGTAACCCGGGCCTCTCCTACAATGAGCAGTTCTTC
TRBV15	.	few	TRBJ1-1	CATSRDRSMNTEAFF	TGTGCCACCAGCAGAGATCGATCTATGAACACTGAAGCTTTCTTT
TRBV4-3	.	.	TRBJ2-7	CASSRYDSESYEQYF	TGCGCCAGCAGCCGTTATGACAGTGAGTCCTACGAGCAGTACTTC
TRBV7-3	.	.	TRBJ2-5	CASRASGKGETQYF	TGTGCCAGCAGGGCCTCGGGGAAGGGAGAGACCCAGTACTTC
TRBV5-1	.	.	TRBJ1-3	CASSLEEAYSGNTIYF	TGCGCCAGCAGCTTGGAGGAGGCCTACTCTGGAAACACCATATATTTT
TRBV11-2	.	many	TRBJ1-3	CASSSILGPSSGNTIYF	TGTGCCAGCAGCTCTATACTGGGGCCGAGCTCTGGAAACACCATATATTTT
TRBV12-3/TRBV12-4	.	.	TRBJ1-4	CASSQGGREKLFF	TGTGCCAGCAGTCAAGGTGGACGGGAAAAACTGTTTTTT
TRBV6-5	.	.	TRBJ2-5	CARSYRQPGETQYF	TGTGCCCGCAGTTACCGCCAGCCTGGCGAGACCCAGTACTTC
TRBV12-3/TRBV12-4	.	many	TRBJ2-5	CASSLTGTETQYF	TGTGCCAGCAGTTTAACCGGGACAGAGACCCAGTACTTC
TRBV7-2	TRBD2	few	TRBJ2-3	CASSPGLAGANTQYF	TGTGCCAGCAGCCCGGGACTAGCGGGGGCTAATACGCAGTATTTT
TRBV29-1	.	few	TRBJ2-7	CSVYTGTNYEQYF	TGCAGCGTGTATACCGGGACAAACTACGAGCAGTACTTC
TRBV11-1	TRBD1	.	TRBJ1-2	CAGSRQGDNGYTF	TGTGCCGGCAGCCGACAGGGGGATAACGGCTACACCTTC
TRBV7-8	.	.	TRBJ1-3	CASSLWPQRNSGNTLYF	TGTGCCAGCAGCTTATGGCCTCAGCGTAACTCTGGAAACACCCTCTATTTT
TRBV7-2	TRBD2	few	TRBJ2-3	CASSLVPSGGLTDTQYF	TGTGCCAGCAGCTTAGTTCCTAGCGGGGGACTCACAGATACGCAGTATTTT
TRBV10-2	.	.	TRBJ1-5	CASSESGGTQPQHF	TGCGCCAGCAGTGAGTCCGGGGGGACTCAGCCCCAGCATTTT
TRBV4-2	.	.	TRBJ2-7	CASSQDNGRASSYEHYF	TGTGCCAGCAGCCAAGATAATGGCAGGGCAAGCTCCTACGAGCATTACTTC
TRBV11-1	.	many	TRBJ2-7	CASSAGQLTYEQYF	TGTGCCAGCAGCGCCGGACAGTTGACCTACGAGCAGTACTTC
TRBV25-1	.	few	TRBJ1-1	CASSEYGGPAAFF	TGTGCCAGCAGTGAATATGGAGGGCCTGCAGCTTTCTTT
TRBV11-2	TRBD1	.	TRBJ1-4	CASSLADRVQGKLFF	TGTGCCAGCAGCTTAGCGGACAGGGTGCAGGGAAAACTGTTTTTT
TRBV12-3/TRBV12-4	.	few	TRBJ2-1	CASSLRARAPSNEQFF	TGTGCCAGCAGTTTACGGGCCAGGGCCCCATCCAATGAGCAGTTCTTC
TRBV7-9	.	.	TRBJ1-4	CASSLEAGNEKLFF	TGTGCCAGCAGCTTAGAGGCGGGGAATGAAAAACTGTTTTTT
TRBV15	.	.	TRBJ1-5	CATSRDPFGLAQHF	TGTGCCACCAGCAGAGACCCATTTGGGTTGGCCCAGCATTTT
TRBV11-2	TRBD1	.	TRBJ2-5	CASSARPGTGTQETQYF	TGTGCCAGCAGCGCGCGGCCCGGGACAGGGACCCAAGAGACCCAGTACTTC
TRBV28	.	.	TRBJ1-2	CASIAGLEGNYGYTF	TGTGCCAGCATCGCGGGTCTGGAGGGAAACTATGGCTACACCTTC
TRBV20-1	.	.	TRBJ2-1	CSVSAGTASYNEQFF	TGCAGTGTCAGCGCCGGGACTGCCTCCTACAATGAGCAGTTCTTC
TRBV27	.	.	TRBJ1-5	CASSSQGYSNQPQHF	TGTGCCAGCAGTTCCCAGGGGTATAGCAATCAGCCCCAGCATTTT
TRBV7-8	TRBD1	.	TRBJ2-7	CASSLGLDRGTYEQYF	TGTGCCAGCAGCTTGGGATTGGACAGGGGTACCTACGAGCAGTACTTC
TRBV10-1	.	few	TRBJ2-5	CASSEGQTTKETQYF	TGCGCCAGCAGTGAGGGGCAGACTACAAAAGAGACCCAGTACTTC
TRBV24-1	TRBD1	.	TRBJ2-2	CATSDEGAGELFF	TGTGCCACCAGTGATGAGGGGGCGGGGGAGCTGTTTTTT
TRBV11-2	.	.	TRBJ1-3	CASSYGIPGYSGNTIYF	TGTGCCAGCAGCTATGGAATTCCAGGGTACTCTGGAAACACCATATATTTT
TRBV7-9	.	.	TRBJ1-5	CASSLRGDQPQNF	TGTGCCAGCAGCTTACGGGGGGACCAGCCCCAGAATTTT
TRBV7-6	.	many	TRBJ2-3	CASSLGSRGPRPDTQYF	TGTGCCAGCAGCTTAGGTTCTAGGGGCCCCAGGCCAGATACGCAGTATTTT
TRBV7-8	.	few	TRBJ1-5	CASTPGIGPPEPQHF	TGTGCCAGCACCCCAGGCATAGGGCCTCCGGAGCCCCAGCATTTT
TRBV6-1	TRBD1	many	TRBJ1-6	CASSFLTGINSPLHF	TGTGCCAGCAGTTTTCTGACAGGGATCAATTCACCCCTCCACTTT
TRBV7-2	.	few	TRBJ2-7	CASSLGLGPSYEQYF	TGTGCCAGCAGCTTAGGCCTGGGGCCTTCCTACGAGCAGTACTTC
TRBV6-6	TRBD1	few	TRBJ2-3	CASSLQGQGRADTQYF	TGTGCCAGCAGTTTACAGGGACAGGGGAGGGCAGATACGCAGTATTTT
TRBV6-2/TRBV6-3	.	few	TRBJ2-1	CASRRGVGLTYNEQFF	TGTGCCAGCAGAAGGGGTGTGGGGTTGACCTACAATGAGCAGTTCTTC
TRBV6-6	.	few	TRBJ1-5	CASSYTQENQPQHF	TGTGCCAGCAGTTACACGCAGGAAAATCAGCCCCAGCATTTT
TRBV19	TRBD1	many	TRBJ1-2	CASSRPGQGLYGYTF	TGTGCCAGTAGCAGACCGGGACAGGGTCTCTATGGCTACACCTTC
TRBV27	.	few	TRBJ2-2	CATMALRDNLPGELFF	TGTGCCACCATGGCGCTCCGGGACAATTTACCCGGGGAGCTGTTTTTT
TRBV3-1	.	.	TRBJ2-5	CASSQFRSFETQYF	TGTGCCAGCAGCCAATTCAGGTCTTTTGAGACCCAGTACTTC
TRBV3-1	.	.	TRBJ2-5	CASSQEGEFRETQYF	TGTGCCAGCAGCCAAGAAGGAGAATTCCGCGAGACCCAGTACTTC
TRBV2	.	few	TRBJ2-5	CASRTNLDLVDQETQYF	TGTGCCAGCAGGACCAACCTAGACCTAGTAGACCAAGAGACCCAGTACTTC
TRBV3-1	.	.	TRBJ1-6	CASSQQASGNSPLHF	TGTGCCAGCAGCCAACAGGCTAGCGGTAATTCACCCCTCCACTTT
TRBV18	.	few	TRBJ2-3	CASSPPRTYTDTQYF	TGTGCCAGCTCACCCCCCCGGACTTACACAGATACGCAGTATTTT
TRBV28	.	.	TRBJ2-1	CASSLSNPHVQFF	TGTGCCAGCAGTTTAAGCAACCCCCATGTGCAGTTCTTC